The 31 T cell receptor beta chains listed next were all sequenced from one sample in a study of a mutant IDH1 vaccine in newly diagnosed glioma. Time point described: baseline, week 1 (first vaccination visit). The treatment here: pre-vaccination baseline after standard-of-care therapy. Assay: immunoSEQ multiplex PCR; the TCRdb copy retains only in-frame clones and omits some. The data show more than 80,000 clones, with roughly 80% seen just once and 6% to 9.5% held by the top ten. Sequenced here: PBMCs, sampled from a glioma patient treated with radiotherapy, temozolomide or both. These receptors were collected from a woman between 50 and 59 years old with glioma.

V usage is TRBV13 and J usage is TRBJ2-7; 12 bases fit TRBD2. From germline, CDR1 is PRHDT and CDR2 FYEKMQ (reference sequence). The CDR3 spans 15 residues. V lost 5 bases and J lost 5; bases outside the gene matches: 7. For the CDR3, the DNA is TGTGCCAGCAGCCCTGGAGGACTAGCGGGGAACGAGCAGTACTTC. It yields the protein CASSPGGLAGNEQYF.

The chain employs TRBV19 and TRBJ2-7, with TRBD1 matching 8 bases. The germline V gene has CDR1 LNHDA and CDR2 SQIVND (reference sequence). The CDR3 consists of 13 residues. The trim removed 5 bases at V and 3 bases at J, leaving 3 bases unmatched. As DNA, the CDR3 is TGTGCCAGTAGTGGACAGGGATTCTACGAGCAGTACTTC. Protein sequence: CASSGQGFYEQYF.

This chain joins TRBV5-1 and TRBJ1-2; D remains ambiguous. V lost 0 bases, J lost 0 bases, and 9 bases lay in between. This CDR3 is 15 amino acids long. CDR1 is SGHRS and CDR2 is YFSETQ in the germline V gene. CDR3 nucleotides: TGCGCCAGCAGCTTGGGGACCGATCCTAACTATGGCTACACCTTC. This translates into CASSLGTDPNYGYTF. Variable domain in full (rest from reference TRBV5-1 and TRBJ1-2): KAGVTQTPRYLIKTRGQQVTLSCSPISGHRSVSWYQQTPGQGLQFLFEYFSETQRNKGNFPGRFSGRQFSNSRSEMNVSTLELGDSALYLCASSLGTDPNYGYTFGSGTRLTVV.

The rearrangement uses TRBV7-9 and TRBJ2-5; TRBD2 aligns across 9 bases. Germline assignment: CDR1 SEHNR and CDR2 FQNEAQ (reference sequence). The length of the CDR3 is 15 residues. The V gene end was trimmed by 6 bases and the J gene end by 4 bases; junction bases not matched to a gene: 9. The DNA of the CDR3 is TGTGCCAGCAGGGATAGCGGGGGAGCTTTAGAGACCCAGTACTTC. Translated: CASRDSGGALETQYF.

The chain combines TRBV15 with TRBJ2-1; D remains ambiguous. CDR3 length: 13 amino acids. The germline V gene encodes CDR1 LNHNV and CDR2 YYDKDF (reference sequence). V lost 6 bases and J lost 7, with 13 bases in between. As DNA, the CDR3 is TGTGCCACCAGACTGGACCTGGGGAATGAGCAGTTCTTC. Translating it yields CATRLDLGNEQFF. Looking up the rest from reference TRBV15 and TRBJ2-1 gives the full variable domain: DAMVIQNPRYQVTQFGKPVTLSCSQTLNHNVMYWYQQKSSQAPKLLFHYYDKDFNNEADTPDNFQSRRPNTSFCFLDIRSPGLGDTAMYLCATRLDLGNEQFFGPGTRLTVL.

V is TRBV27 and J is TRBJ1-4; D might be TRBD1 (6 bases). CDR1 is MNHEY, CDR2 SMNVEV, per germline (reference sequence). Trimming pared 1 base from V and 7 bases from J, leaving 28 bases between. This CDR3 region has 20 residues. The CDR3, as DNA: TGTGCCAGCAGTTTATGGGCCCCCGGGACGAGCATGGGGGCTGGTGAAAAACTGTTTTTT. Translation: CASSLWAPGTSMGAGEKLFF. Full variable domain (missing parts from reference TRBV27 and TRBJ1-4): EAQVTQNPRYLITVTGKKLTVTCSQNMNHEYMSWYRQDPGLGLRQIYYSMNVEVTDKGDVPEGYKVSRKEKRNFPLILESPSPNQTSLYFCASSLWAPGTSMGAGEKLFFGSGTQLSVL.

This clone has more than one count but fewer than ten. CDR3 in DNA: TGTGCCAGTAAGGGGCAGTTCAATCAGCCCCAGCATTTT. Encoded protein: CASKGQFNQPQHF. The J gene is TRBJ1-5, the V gene TRBV19; D may be TRBD1 (5 bases). This CDR3 is 13 amino acids long. V lost 7 bases and J lost 3, with 10 bases in between. CDR1 and CDR2 from the germline V gene are LNHDA and SQIVND (reference sequence).

The genes are TRBV5-1 and TRBJ1-6; the D is unclear. V lost 2 bases, J lost 0 bases, and 6 bases lay in between. Germline CDR1 reads SGHRS; CDR2 reads YFSETQ. The CDR3 covers 15 residues. CDR3 loop: CASSLRGSYNSPLHF. In nucleotides, the CDR3 is TGCGCCAGCAGCTTAAGAGGCTCCTATAATTCACCCCTCCACTTT.

The chain carries TRBV9 and TRBJ2-7, with TRBD1 matching 8 bases. The V and J ends lost 3 bases and 1 base, in that order; junction bases with no gene match: 6. There are 15 residues in the CDR3. Germline CDR1 SGDLS, CDR2 YYNGEE. The CDR3 sequence: CASSEGQGPSYEQYF. The CDR3 DNA sequence: TGTGCCAGCAGCGAAGGACAGGGACCATCCTACGAGCAGTACTTC.

This clone appeared a single time. The chain is built from TRBV29-1 and TRBJ1-2, with 8 positions matching TRBD1. Germline trimming cut 4 bases from V and 2 bases from J; bases unmatched to any gene: 9. Germline V lookup: CDR1 SQVTM, CDR2 ANQGSEA. This CDR3 contains 15 residues. This CDR3 reads CSVAGGQGQNYGYTF. The DNA of the CDR3 is TGCAGCGTTGCCGGTGGACAGGGCCAAAACTATGGCTACACCTTC.

The genes are TRBV5-1 and TRBJ1-1, with D unclear. The V end was cut by 0 bases, the J end by 9 bases, with 9 bases between. The germline V gene has CDR1 SGHRS and CDR2 YFSETQ. The CDR3 covers 12 residues. CDR3 loop: CASSLEGVQAFF. DNA of the CDR3: TGCGCCAGCAGCTTGGAAGGTGTGCAAGCTTTCTTT.

The chain carries TRBV5-5 and TRBJ2-7, with D unclear. Per germline, CDR1 SGHKS and CDR2 YYEKEE (reference sequence). The CDR3 contains 14 residues. The ends were cut back, 4 bases at V and 2 bases at J, with 13 bases in the middle. For the CDR3, the DNA is TGTGCCAGCAGCCCGCAACAGACCGCCTACGAGCAGTACTTC. Residues: CASSPQQTAYEQYF. Full variable domain (rest looked up from reference TRBV5-5 and TRBJ2-7): DAGVTQSPTHLIKTRGQQVTLRCSPISGHKSVSWYQQVLGQGPQFIFQYYEKEERGRGNFPDRFSARQFPNYSSELNVNALLLGDSALYLCASSPQQTAYEQYFGPGTRLTVT.

The chain links TRBV30 to TRBJ1-3, with TRBD1 identical over 7 bases. V shed 2 bases, J shed 4 bases, and the junction held 8 bases outside the gene matches. The CDR3 is made up of 15 amino acids. CDR1 GTSNPN and CDR2 SVGIG come from the germline V gene (reference sequence). As DNA, the CDR3 is TGTGCCTGGAGTTTAGGGGGGACAGCAGGAAACACCATATATTTT. The encoded protein is CAWSLGGTAGNTIYF.

The V gene is TRBV27, the J gene TRBJ2-5; 7 bases line up with TRBD2. The CDR3 is 14 amino acids. V lost 4 bases, J lost 2 bases, and 4 bases stayed unmatched. Germline lookup yields CDR1 MNHEY and CDR2 SMNVEV (reference sequence). The CDR3 region has the DNA TGTGCCAGCAGTTCTTGGCGGGAGCAAGAGACCCAGTACTTC. As protein: CASSSWREQETQYF.

The chain joins TRBV29-1 to TRBJ2-3; a possible D gene is TRBD1 (6 bases). The CDR3 totals 12 residues. Germline-derived CDR1 and CDR2 are SQVTM and ANQGSEA. Deletions cut 4 bases from V and 1 base from J, with 6 bases between. DNA for the CDR3: TGCAGCGTTGGGACAGGCACAGATACGCAGTATTTT. Translated: CSVGTGTDTQYF.

The chain employs TRBV6-4 and TRBJ2-1, with a weak D call TRBD2 (6 bases). Germline CDR1 is MRHNA and CDR2 is SNTAGT. With 5 bases removed from V and 1 base from J, the gap between germline ends came to 9 bases. CDR3 size: 14 residues. The CDR3 coding sequence is TGTGCCAGCAGTCCCCGGGGGTCCTACAATGAGCAGTTCTTC. Translation: CASSPRGSYNEQFF.

This sequence joins TRBV18 and TRBJ1-5, with D possibly TRBD1 on 5 matching bases. The CDR3 consists of 13 residues. Germline CDR1 KGHSH, CDR2 LQKENI. V was trimmed by 6 bases and J by 5 bases, leaving 11 bases between them. The CDR3, as DNA: TGTGCCAGCTCTTCAGGGCAAGATCAGCCCCAGCATTTT. Translated, it gives CASSSGQDQPQHF.

V gene TRBV9 combines with J gene TRBJ2-1; D remains ambiguous. The CDR3 has 15 amino acids. Trimming left V 0 bases short and J 1 base short, with 8 bases between. CDR1 is SGDLS, CDR2 YYNGEE, per germline. This CDR3 is CASSVDQWSYNEQFF. CDR3 DNA sequence: TGTGCCAGCAGCGTAGATCAATGGTCCTACAATGAGCAGTTCTTC.

The rearrangement links TRBV10-3 to TRBJ1-6, with 7 nucleotides matching TRBD1. Unmatched junction bases numbered 1, after V lost 8 bases and J lost 6 bases. Germline-derived CDR1 and CDR2 are ENHRY and SYGVKD. This CDR3 is 12 amino acids long. CDR3 in amino acids: CAIQGGNSPLHF. The CDR3 coding sequence is TGTGCCATCCAGGGGGGTAATTCACCCCTCCACTTT.

V gene TRBV6-1 combines with J gene TRBJ1-1, with D perhaps matching TRBD1 (6 bases). With 2 bases removed from V and 1 base from J, the gap between germline ends came to 11 bases. Germline V lookup: CDR1 MNHNS, CDR2 SASEGT. The CDR3 runs to 15 residues. CDR3 nucleotide sequence: TGTGCCAGCAGTGAAAAGGGGGGGTGGAACACTGAAGCTTTCTTT. Amino acid sequence: CASSEKGGWNTEAFF.

The J gene is TRBJ2-3, the V gene TRBV18; D perhaps matches TRBD1 (6 bases). CDR1 and CDR2 (germline): KGHSH, LQKENI. The CDR3 is 13 amino acids. V shed 6 bases and J shed 5 bases, with 12 bases lying between them. The CDR3 DNA is TGTGCCAGCTCTCAAAACAGGGTAGATACGCAGTATTTT. Its protein product is CASSQNRVDTQYF.

This chain links TRBV6-1 with TRBJ2-1; D is perhaps TRBD2 (6 bases). CDR3 length: 18 amino acids. Germline V gene lookup returns CDR1 MNHNS and CDR2 SASEGT. Trimming pared 1 base from V and 5 bases from J, leaving 21 bases between. The CDR3 DNA follows: TGTGCCAGCAGTGAAGTACCTCCGACTAGTTCGCCAGACAATGAGCAGTTCTTC. This gives the protein CASSEVPPTSSPDNEQFF.

This clone was seen only once. J is TRBJ2-1 and V is TRBV29-1; unclear D gene. This CDR3 has 11 residues. V gave up 8 bases and J gave up 6 bases, with 11 bases separating them. CDR1 SQVTM and CDR2 ANQGSEA come from the germline V gene. CDR3 nucleotide sequence: TGCAGCTTTTCTTTTACCAATGAGCAGTTCTTC. It is translated as CSFSFTNEQFF.

The count of this clone is one. This chain joins TRBV6-1 and TRBJ1-1; D uncertain. The CDR3 sequence is 14 residues long. The germline gives CDR1 MNHNS, CDR2 SASEGT. The V end lost 6 bases, the J end lost 3 bases, and 14 bases lay between the germline ends. CDR3 coding DNA: TGTGCCAGCAGGGCCCCCTCAGGAGACACTGAAGCTTTCTTT. Encoded protein: CASRAPSGDTEAFF.

The CDR3 nucleotides read TGTGCCAGCAGCGCCCCGAGGCGGCCTGAAGCTTTCTTT. Encoded protein: CASSAPRRPEAFF. The V call is TRBV9, the J call TRBJ1-1, with D unclear. CDR3 size: 13 residues. The V end lost 3 bases, the J end lost 6 bases, and 12 bases lay between the germline ends. CDR1 and CDR2 from the germline V gene are SGDLS and YYNGEE.

The V gene is TRBV19, the J gene TRBJ2-5; D might be TRBD1 or TRBD2, each matching 7 bases. Trimming cost V 3 bases and J 2 bases, with 16 bases left between them. There are 16 residues in the CDR3. Per the germline V gene, CDR1 is LNHDA and CDR2 is SQIVND (reference sequence). The CDR3 coding sequence is TGTGCCAGTAGTATGGGGTCCAGGGGGGGTCAAGAGACCCAGTACTTC. It yields the protein CASSMGSRGGQETQYF. Full variable domain (remainder filled in from reference TRBV19 and TRBJ2-5): DGGITQSPKYLFRKEGQNVTLSCEQNLNHDAMYWYRQDPGQGLRLIYYSQIVNDFQKGDIAEGYSVSREKKESFPLTVTSAQKNPTAFYLCASSMGSRGGQETQYFGPGTRLLVL.

This chain joins TRBV7-2 and TRBJ2-2, with D tentatively TRBD1 or TRBD2 (5 bases each). CDR3 length equals 15 residues. Germline CDR1 reads SGHTA; CDR2 reads FQGNSA. Trimming stripped 8 bases from V and 3 bases from J, with 16 bases between. The CDR3: CASGGRVGYTGELFF. In nucleotides, the CDR3 is TGTGCCAGCGGGGGACGGGTGGGGTACACCGGGGAGCTGTTTTTT.

The V gene is TRBV28, the J gene TRBJ1-6; possible D gene TRBD1, 5 bases. V lost 11 bases, J lost 1 base, and 9 bases lay in between. Per germline, CDR1 MDHEN and CDR2 SYDVKM. This CDR3 has 13 amino acids. The chain's CDR3 is CAGGGSYNSPLHF. CDR3 coding DNA: TGTGCCGGCGGGGGGTCCTATAATTCACCCCTCCACTTT.

The rearrangement joins TRBV5-1 to TRBJ2-1; 8 positions match TRBD2. CDR3 length: 14 amino acids. With 3 bases clipped from V and 12 bases from J, the junction kept 11 bases outside the gene matches. Germline values: CDR1 SGHRS, CDR2 YFSETQ. CDR3 sequence (DNA): TGCGCCAGCAGCTCCGGGACTAGGGAAATGCCGCAGTTCTTC. The encoded protein is CASSSGTREMPQFF.

The chain uses TRBV6-1 and TRBJ2-2; 7 bases align to TRBD1. Germline V gene sequence: CDR1 MNHNS, CDR2 SASEGT. The CDR3 loop spans 13 amino acids. After removal of 5 bases from V and 6 bases from J, the junction contained 3 bases not matched to a gene. CDR3 sequence: CASSTQGPGELFF. CDR3 nucleotides: TGTGCCAGCAGTACACAGGGGCCCGGGGAGCTGTTTTTT.

The chain links TRBV2 to TRBJ1-2; 9 bases fit TRBD1. The CDR3 spans 14 residues. Germline V lookup: CDR1 SNHLY, CDR2 FYNNEI. Trimming cost V 6 bases and J 2 bases; bases outside gene matches: 4. CDR3 nucleotides: TGTGCCAGCAGCCCCGGGACAGGGAACTATGGCTACACCTTC. This gives the protein CASSPGTGNYGYTF. Full variable domain (missing parts from reference TRBV2 and TRBJ1-2): EPEVTQTPSHQVTQMGQEVILRCVPISNHLYFYWYRQILGQKVEFLVSFYNNEISEKSEIFDDQFSVERPDGSNFTLKIRSTKLEDSAMYFCASSPGTGNYGYTFGSGTRLTVV.